This TCR beta chain was documented in a study of T-cell reconstitution after alpha-beta-depleted transplantation in children. Of note for this clonotype: What it recognizes is unknown.

Whole-study findings and limits: Expanded clones from the graft, numbering several hundred, reportedly supplied alpha-beta T cells about two months after transplant.

Trimming cost V 4 bases and J 1 base; bases outside gene matches: 14. Germline V gives CDR1 SGHDT, CDR2 YYEEEE. The CDR3 is 17 amino acids. Preparation of the TCRbeta library was carried out with unique molecular identifiers. TCRdb redid the calling of the PCR reads with MiXCR, one entry per CDR3 protein. The data contain about a million distinct CDR3 sequences, around 30% of them singletons. This chain links TRBV5-6 with TRBJ2-7, with 7 positions matching TRBD2. The TCR sequence derives from a boy under three years old who had a stem cell transplant for SCID, so the T cells may come from the graft donor. The sample here was PBMCs, mostly from graft donor cells, taken 360 days after TCRalphabeta/CD19-depleted stem cell transplant. CDR3 bases: TGTGCCAGCAGCCCGAAACCCACTCTGGGACTATCCTACGAGCAGTACTTC. Protein product: CASSPKPTLGLSYEQYF.